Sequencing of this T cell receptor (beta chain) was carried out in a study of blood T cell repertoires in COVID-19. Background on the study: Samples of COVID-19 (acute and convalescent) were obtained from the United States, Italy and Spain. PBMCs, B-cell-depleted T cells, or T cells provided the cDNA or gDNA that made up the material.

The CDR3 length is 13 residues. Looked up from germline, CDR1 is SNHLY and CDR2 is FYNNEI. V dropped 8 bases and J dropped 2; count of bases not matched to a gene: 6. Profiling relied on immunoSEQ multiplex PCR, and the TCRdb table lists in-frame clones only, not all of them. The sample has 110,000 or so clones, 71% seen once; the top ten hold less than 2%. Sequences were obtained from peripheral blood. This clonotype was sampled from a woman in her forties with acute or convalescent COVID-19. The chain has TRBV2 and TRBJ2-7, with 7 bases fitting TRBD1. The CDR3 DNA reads TGTGCCAGCGGGACAGATAAGACCTACGAGCAGTACTTC. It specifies CASGTDKTYEQYF.